The present T cell receptor (beta chain) was sequenced within a study of cytomegalovirus exposure and HLA in healthy donors. Germline lookup yields CDR1 SNHLY and CDR2 FYNNEI. The CDR3 runs to 14 residues. J lost 2 bases, V lost 6 bases, and 6 bases had no gene match. Points on this clone: Its matching antigen is unknown.

Study-level results: Clonal expansion, a later analysis showed, was greater in HLA-associated TCR beta chains than in equally common others. Investigators reported about 160 TCR beta chains as tied to cytomegalovirus.

Both 60 Vbeta primers and 13 Jbeta primers went into the PCR. This table comes from immunoSEQ multiplex PCR, and its TCRdb copy is limited to in-frame clones, with some not included. The repertoire has more than 65,000 clones, about 73% of them found once; the top ten carry approximately 10%. This sequence joins TRBV2 and TRBJ1-1; 7 nucleotides match TRBD1. This sequence originates from a woman aged 55-69 years in good health and CMV-seropositive. Sequenced input: PBMCs. CDR3 sequence: CASREGARNTEAFF. DNA for the CDR3: TGTGCCAGCAGAGAGGGGGCGCGAAACACTGAAGCTTTCTTT.